Listed below are T cell receptor beta chains from one sample, sequenced in a study of blood T cell repertoires in COVID-19. Libraries were prepared by immunoSEQ multiplex PCR; TCRdb keeps only in-frame clonotypes and omits some of them. The table includes about 310,000 clones, around 89% detected once. What was sequenced was peripheral blood. Every receptor here comes from a woman between 40 and 55 years old with COVID-19, enrolled during active disease. The CDR3 runs from the conserved cysteine through the conserved F or W. The order of the fields is clone size, CDR3 length, D gene, J gene, V gene, CDR3 DNA, CDR3 protein. D genes are given only for firm matches. Clone size is not always given. Where it is, it says once, few, many or a class for expanded clones.

>few|13|NA|TRBJ1-6|TRBV29-1
TGCAGCGTCTCGGCGGGGAACGATTCACCCCTCCACTTT
CSVSAGNDSPLHF
>NA|12|NA|TRBJ2-1|TRBV19
TGTGCCAGTAGTATTTCCGTAAATGAGCAGTTCTTC
CASSISVNEQFF
>once|11|NA|TRBJ1-1|TRBV20-1
TGCAGTGTGGGGGGGAACACTGAAGCTTTCTTT
CSVGGNTEAFF
>once|15|TRBD1|TRBJ2-7|TRBV28
TGTGCCAGCAGTTCCCCCGGGACAGGCTCCTACGAGCAGTACTTC
CASSSPGTGSYEQYF
>few|16|TRBD1|TRBJ2-2|TRBV18
TGTGCCAGCTCAGGACAGGGGTCGACGAACACCGGGGAGCTGTTTTTT
CASSGQGSTNTGELFF
>NA|16|NA|TRBJ1-1|TRBV28
TGTGCCATCAGATCCCTCCGTCTCAGGGGAAACACTGAAGCTTTCTTT
CAIRSLRLRGNTEAFF
>NA|16|TRBD1|TRBJ1-1|TRBV9
TGTGCCAGCAGCGTACGGCAGGGGGGCGACGGCACTGAAGCTTTCTTT
CASSVRQGGDGTEAFF
>NA|17|TRBD1|TRBJ2-5|TRBV19
TGTGCCAGTAGTAAGGACAGGGGGACGGCTACGGGGGAGACCCAGTACTTC
CASSKDRGTATGETQYF
>NA|17|TRBD2|TRBJ2-7|TRBV3-1/TRBV3-2
TGTGCCAGCAGCCAACTACTGTCGACTAGCGGGAGATACGAGCAGTACTTC
CASSQLLSTSGRYEQYF
>NA|14|TRBD1|TRBJ1-5|TRBV4-2
TGTGCCAGCAGCCAGACAGGGGAGAATCAGCCCCAGCATTTT
CASSQTGENQPQHF
>NA|17|TRBD1|TRBJ1-6|TRBV10-3
TGTGCCATCAGTGAGAGGGACAGCAGCTCCTATAATTCACCCCTCCACTTT
CAISERDSSSYNSPLHF
>NA|16|NA|TRBJ1-2|TRBV7-2
TGTGCCAGCAGCCCGGGAGGGCGAAGAATTTTCTATGGCTACACCTTC
CASSPGGRRIFYGYTF
>NA|15|NA|TRBJ1-1|TRBV7-2
TGTGCCAGCAGCTTAGGAGAGGGATGGGGCACTGAAGCTTTCTTT
CASSLGEGWGTEAFF
>NA|13|NA|TRBJ2-7|TRBV19
TGTGCCAGTAGTATACAGAACTCCTACGAGCAGTACTTC
CASSIQNSYEQYF
>NA|15|TRBD1|TRBJ1-2|TRBV5-5
TGTGCCACCCCGACCTCGAGAGGGGGCGCCTATGGCTACACCTTC
CATPTSRGGAYGYTF
>NA|13|NA|TRBJ1-1|TRBV4-1
TGCGCCAGCAGCCAGACCCAACCAGGGTCGTGTTTCTTT
CASSQTQPGSCFF
>NA|15|TRBD1|TRBJ2-7|TRBV28
TGTGCCAGCAGTTCCGGACAGGGCAAGTCCTACGAGCAGTACTTC
CASSSGQGKSYEQYF
>NA|15|NA|TRBJ1-1|TRBV6-1
TGTGCCAGCAGTGAACGGTGGGCCCGGAACACTGAAGCTTTCTTT
CASSERWARNTEAFF
>NA|16|TRBD2|TRBJ2-1|TRBV6-2/TRBV6-3
TGTGCCAGCAGTAACCCCGGGACTAGCGGGAGGAATGAGCAGTTCTTC
CASSNPGTSGRNEQFF
>once|16|TRBD2|TRBJ2-7|TRBV7-8
TGTGCCAGCAGCCCTTTCCGAGGTAGCGGGAGCTACGAGCAGTACTTC
CASSPFRGSGSYEQYF
>few|15|TRBD2|TRBJ2-5|TRBV6-5
TGTGCCAGCAGTTCCAGCGGGGGTACTCCAGAGACCCAGTACTTC
CASSSSGGTPETQYF
>NA|13|NA|TRBJ2-7|TRBV27
TGTGCCAGCAGTACCACGGCGGGCCTCGAGCAGTACTTC
CASSTTAGLEQYF
>NA|16|TRBD1|TRBJ2-5|TRBV5-4
TGTGCCAGCAGTAAAACCCTGGACAGGGGGCGGGGGACCCAGTACTTC
CASSKTLDRGRGTQYF
>NA|16|TRBD2|TRBJ2-5|TRBV27
TGTGCCAGCAGCATTAGCGGGGGGACCCTGGGAGAGACCCAGTACTTC
CASSISGGTLGETQYF
>few|15|NA|TRBJ1-2|TRBV7-9
TGTGCCAGCAGCTTAGAGGGCACCTTGAGGGATGGCTACACCTTC
CASSLEGTLRDGYTF
>NA|13|NA|TRBJ1-3|TRBV7-3
TGTGCCAGCCCCCCAGGGGTCGGAAACACCATATATTTT
CASPPGVGNTIYF
>NA|14|NA|TRBJ2-3|TRBV7-2
TGTGCCAGCAGCTTAGATGAGGTTCTGGATACGCAGTATTTT
CASSLDEVLDTQYF
>NA|14|NA|TRBJ2-2|TRBV18
TGTGCCAGCTCACCACGCGAAAACACCGGGGAGCTGTTTTTT
CASSPRENTGELFF
>NA|15|NA|TRBJ1-5|TRBV5-1
TGCGCCAGCAGCTTGGGATTTCGGGGTGGTCAGCCCCAGCATTTT
CASSLGFRGGQPQHF
>NA|14|NA|TRBJ2-5|TRBV5-6
TGTGCCAGCAGCGATGTAGGCCCGGGAGAGACCCAGTACTTC
CASSDVGPGETQYF
>NA|13|NA|TRBJ1-5|TRBV7-9
TGTGCCAGCAGCCTACGGAGCAATCAGCCCCAGCATTTT
CASSLRSNQPQHF
>NA|13|TRBD2|TRBJ2-7|TRBV6-6
TGTGCCAGCAGTTCCGCGGGAGTCTACGAGCAGTACTTC
CASSSAGVYEQYF
>NA|17|TRBD1|TRBJ2-2|TRBV7-9
TGTGCCAGCAGCTTACCAGGACAGGGATCGGGCACCGGGGAGCTGTTTTTT
CASSLPGQGSGTGELFF
>NA|14|TRBD1|TRBJ2-1|TRBV18
TGTGCCAGCTCACCCTCGACAGGGTCAAATGAGCAGTTCTTC
CASSPSTGSNEQFF
>NA|14|TRBD2|TRBJ2-4|TRBV28
TGTGCCAGCAGTTTAGGGGGGAGGGGATTCATTCAGTACTTC
CASSLGGRGFIQYF
>NA|14|NA|TRBJ1-5|TRBV4-1
TGCGCCAGCAGCCGGGACATGAGCAATCAGCCCCAGCATTTT
CASSRDMSNQPQHF
>NA|17|NA|TRBJ1-2|TRBV27
TGTGCCAGCAGTGACAGGCGAGACTTTTCCTCCCTTCGAGGCTACACCTTC
CASSDRRDFSSLRGYTF
>NA|14|NA|TRBJ1-5|TRBV28
TGTGCCAGCGCCCCCCCAGGGGAGCGTCAGCCCCAGCATTTT
CASAPPGERQPQHF
>NA|15|NA|TRBJ2-5|TRBV18
TGTGCCAGCTCGCGTGAGCGGGTAATCCAAGAGACCCAGTACTTC
CASSRERVIQETQYF
>NA|16|TRBD2|TRBJ2-7|TRBV5-1
TGCGCCAGCAGCCCCGACGGGACTAGTCTTTCCTACGAGCAGTACTTC
CASSPDGTSLSYEQYF
>once|14|NA|TRBJ2-7|TRBV18
TGTGCCAGCTCACCGACAGGACAGCGCTACGAGCAGTACTTC
CASSPTGQRYEQYF
>NA|14|TRBD2|TRBJ2-1|TRBV2
TGTGCCAGCAGTCAAGGTAGCGGGGGAGTCGTACAGTTCTTC
CASSQGSGGVVQFF
>NA|15|NA|TRBJ1-5|TRBV5-1
TGCGCCAGCAGCTTCACAGGGACTAATAATCAGCCCCAGCATTTT
CASSFTGTNNQPQHF
>NA|16|NA|TRBJ1-5|TRBV24-1
TGTGCCACCAGTGATTTGGGAGGGGAGTCAGATCAGCCCCAGCATTTT
CATSDLGGESDQPQHF
>NA|17|TRBD1|TRBJ1-3|TRBV5-6
TGTGCCAGCAGCTCCCCCGGGACAGGGTTGGGAGGAAACACCATATATTTT
CASSSPGTGLGGNTIYF
>once|14|TRBD2|TRBJ2-3|TRBV5-4
TGTGCCCCCTCGAGCGGGGGGGGCACAGATACGCAGTATTTT
CAPSSGGGTDTQYF
>NA|13|NA|TRBJ2-5|TRBV29-1
TGCAGCGTTGAATACAGGATGAAAGAGACCCAGTACTTC
CSVEYRMKETQYF
>NA|17|TRBD2|TRBJ2-2|TRBV5-4
TGTGCCAGCAGCTCCGGGACTAGCGGGAGGAGGGCCGGGGAGCTGTTTTTT
CASSSGTSGRRAGELFF
>NA|14|NA|TRBJ1-2|TRBV7-2
TGTGCCAGCAGCTTAGAACGGGTGTCTTTTGGCTACACCTTC
CASSLERVSFGYTF
>NA|19|TRBD2|TRBJ2-5|TRBV5-4
TGTGCCAGCAGCGGGACAGGACGGACTAGCGGGAGTTTAGGAGAGACCCAGTACTTC
CASSGTGRTSGSLGETQYF
>NA|14|NA|TRBJ1-2|TRBV29-1
TGCAGCGCCTGGAGCCCCGGTGATAACTATGGCTACACCTTC
CSAWSPGDNYGYTF
>once|16|TRBD1|TRBJ2-1|TRBV5-1
TGCGCCAGCGGGACCTTGACCGGGACAGGGGTGAATGAGCAGTTCTTC
CASGTLTGTGVNEQFF
>NA|17|TRBD1|TRBJ1-4|TRBV6-1
TGTGCCAGCAGTGCCGGGACAGGGCCGCAAACTAATGAAAAACTGTTTTTT
CASSAGTGPQTNEKLFF
>NA|15|TRBD2|TRBJ2-7|TRBV6-5
TGTGCCAGCAGTTACGCGAGGACTAGCGGGTACGAGCAGTACTTC
CASSYARTSGYEQYF
>NA|14|NA|TRBJ1-6|TRBV28
TGTGCCAGCAGTGATAACAGGGAGGGTTCACCCCTCCACTTT
CASSDNREGSPLHF
>NA|15|TRBD2|TRBJ2-3|TRBV28
TGTGCCTCCGCGGGAGCTTTCGCCCGCACAGATACGCAGTATTTT
CASAGAFARTDTQYF